Listed below are T cell receptor beta chains from one sample, sequenced in a study of T-cell memory formation after mild COVID-19. TCRdb re-derived calls from the 5' RACE reads in MiXCR, one entry per CDR3 protein. The sample yields 300,000 to 400,000 distinct CDR3 sequences, roughly 21% seen once. Sequences were obtained from PBMCs or a T cell subset sorted from them (not recorded which). These receptors all stem from an adult woman who had mild COVID-19 (a few samples of this study predate the infection). Cell type and time point are not known. Each CDR3 is given with its conserved first and last residue. D genes are given only for firm matches. Clone size is not always given. Where it is, it says once, few, many or a class for expanded clones.

J | size | D | V | DNA | CDR3
TRBJ2-5 | few | TRBD2 | TRBV5-1 | TGCGCCAGCAGCTACGGGACTACAGCAGAGACCCAGTACTTC | CASSYGTTAETQYF
TRBJ2-7 | few | - | TRBV7-9 | TGTGCCAGCAGCCCCCCTCCCAGGCGGGCCTACGAGCAGTACTTC | CASSPPPRRAYEQYF
TRBJ2-1 | - | TRBD2 | TRBV25-1 | TGTGCCAGCAGTGAATCGACTAGCTCTTACAATGAGCAGTTCTTC | CASSESTSSYNEQFF
TRBJ2-5 | many | TRBD2 | TRBV5-1 | TGCGCCAGCAGCTTGACTAGCGTCTTCCAAGAGACCCAGTACTTC | CASSLTSVFQETQYF
TRBJ2-1 | many | - | TRBV9 | TGTGCCAGCAGCGTAGGGACACAAGGCTCCTACAATGAGCAGTTCTTC | CASSVGTQGSYNEQFF
TRBJ2-3 | - | TRBD2 | TRBV7-9 | TGTGCCAGCAGCCCCTTGTGGGGGAGGGACACAGATACGCAGTATTTT | CASSPLWGRDTDTQYF
TRBJ2-7 | - | TRBD1 | TRBV29-1 | TGCAGCGGAGCCCAGGGGGCGGGCTACGAGCAGTACTTC | CSGAQGAGYEQYF
TRBJ1-5 | - | TRBD1 | TRBV5-1 | TGCGCCAGCAGCCCTTTGGGACAGGGGAGTACTCAGCCCCAGCATTTT | CASSPLGQGSTQPQHF
TRBJ2-1 | - | - | TRBV6-5 | TGTGCCAGCAGGGGGGAGGCAGGGGCCTACAATGAGCAGTTCTTC | CASRGEAGAYNEQFF
TRBJ1-4 | few | - | TRBV7-9 | TGTGCCAGCAGCTCGATCTCCTCGGGCCCAGAAAAAGGGATAAAAAAGGGACTGTTTTTT | CASSSISSGPEKGIKKGLFF
TRBJ2-1 | - | - | TRBV7-9 | TGTGCCAGCAGCTCGCCAAGGGAGATGAACGAGCAGTTCTTC | CASSSPREMNEQFF